This T cell receptor (beta chain) comes out of a study of OX40 agonist ivuxolimab in advanced cancers. Study-wide background: Patients were treated with ivuxolimab, an agonistic anti-OX40 (CD134) antibody. Partial responses were achieved by three patients, of whom one had hepatocellular carcinoma and two had cutaneous melanoma.

Study conclusions and caveats: Partial responders dosed at 0.1-3.0 mg/kg displayed clonal expansion ranking among the lowest. Also showing low normalized T-cell clonal expansion were some of the nonresponders.

Here immunoSEQ multiplex PCR was the method, and the copy in TCRdb shows in-frame clones only, minus some. The sample gives roughly 70,000 clones, 80% to 90% of which show up once; approximately 0.75% is in the top ten. Trimming cost V 2 bases and J 5 bases, with 13 bases left between them. CDR1 is MNHNY and CDR2 is SVGAGI in the germline V gene (reference sequence). The CDR3 is 14 residues long. For this clone: The antigen remains undetermined.

Sequences were derived from CD4+ or CD8+ T cells sorted from blood, sampled in a trial of the OX40 agonist ivuxolimab. The chain couples TRBV6-6 to TRBJ2-7; a weak D match, TRBD2 (7 bases). This receptor was obtained from an adult with an advanced solid tumor such as melanoma, head and neck, liver or kidney cancer. The CDR3, as DNA: TGTGCCAGCAGTTACGTCGAAGGGGGGGACGAGCAGTACTTC. Its protein product is CASSYVEGGDEQYF.